This passage covers 18 T cell receptor beta chains from one sample sequenced in a study of blood T cell repertoires in COVID-19. Profiled with immunoSEQ multiplex PCR; TCRdb holds only in-frame clones, not every one. The repertoire includes 200,000 or so clones, roughly 80% of them detected once, and approximately 14% sits in the top ten. Specimen: peripheral blood. The receptors shown here come from a man aged 30-40 years with active or convalescent COVID-19.

The J gene is TRBJ1-1, the V gene TRBV19, with a possible D match to TRBD1 (6 bases). The CDR3 contains 15 residues. Trimming cost V 6 bases and J 4 bases, with 18 bases left between them. Looked up from germline, CDR1 is LNHDA and CDR2 is SQIVND (reference sequence). The CDR3 DNA is TGTGCCAGTAGCCCCCAGGACAGTCTTCGCACTGAAGCTTTCTTT. This gives the protein CASSPQDSLRTEAFF.

The rearrangement links TRBV6-5 to TRBJ2-7; 7 nucleotides align to TRBD1. Unmatched junction bases numbered 13, after V lost 7 bases and J lost 4 bases. CDR1 and CDR2 from the germline V gene are MNHEY and SVGAGI. The CDR3 length is 15 residues. The chain's CDR3 is CASTHKRGQLYEQYF. DNA of the CDR3: TGTGCCAGCACCCACAAGAGGGGACAGCTATACGAGCAGTACTTC.

This chain joins TRBV14 and TRBJ1-3; D is undetermined. Germline CDR1 SGHDN, CDR2 FVKESK. This CDR3 has 13 amino acids. V shed 9 bases and J shed 4 bases, with 13 bases lying between them. The CDR3 region is CASRPQAGNTIYF. The CDR3 DNA follows: TGTGCCAGTAGACCCCAGGCGGGAAACACCATATATTTT.

The gene calls are TRBV28 and TRBJ1-2; D may be TRBD1 (5 bases). Deletions cut 5 bases from V and 2 bases from J, with 21 bases between. Germline values: CDR1 MDHEN, CDR2 SYDVKM. The CDR3 has 17 amino acids. This CDR3 reads CASSGGEGLLRNYGYTF. DNA of the CDR3: TGTGCCAGCAGTGGGGGGGAAGGGTTACTACGGAACTATGGCTACACCTTC.

This clone has just one count. The CDR3: CASSFLGGEAHEKLFF. Here the CDR3 DNA reads TGTGCCAGCAGCTTCCTCGGAGGGGAGGCGCATGAAAAACTGTTTTTT. V gene TRBV7-9 combines with J gene TRBJ1-4, with a tentative D call TRBD1 (5 bases). V gave up 3 bases and J gave up 6 bases, with 17 bases separating them. Germline V gene lookup returns CDR1 SEHNR and CDR2 FQNEAQ (reference sequence). CDR3 size: 16 residues.

V usage is TRBV27 and J usage is TRBJ1-6; a possible D gene is TRBD1 (6 bases). Germline V gene sequence: CDR1 MNHEY, CDR2 SMNVEV (reference sequence). CDR3 size: 15 residues. Trimming shortened V by 2 bases and J by 6 bases, and 11 bases separated the two germline ends. CDR3 DNA: TGTGCCAGCAGTTTAACGGAACAGGGTAATTCACCCCTCCACTTT. Protein product: CASSLTEQGNSPLHF.

The CDR3 bases are TGTGCTAGTGGTCCCGGACAGCTGAATCAGCCCCAGCATTTT. Its protein is CASGPGQLNQPQHF. The chain employs TRBV12-5 and TRBJ1-5; D might be TRBD1 (6 bases). CDR1 is LGHNT, CDR2 FRNRAP, per germline. The CDR3 runs 14 residues. V lost 5 bases and J lost 4, with 12 bases in between.

The V and J genes are TRBV6-5 and TRBJ2-7, with a tentative D call TRBD1 (6 bases). Germline V gene data show CDR1 as MNHEY and CDR2 as SVGAGI. V lost 0 bases and J lost 3, with 9 bases in between. The CDR3 loop spans 14 amino acids. The CDR3 loop is CASSYSQGNYEQYV. The DNA for the CDR3 is TGTGCCAGCAGTTACTCGCAGGGGAACTACGAGCAGTACGTC.

The chain recombines TRBV9 with TRBJ2-2; tentatively, D is TRBD2 (6 bases). The CDR3 totals 17 residues. Germline V gives CDR1 SGDLS, CDR2 YYNGEE. V lost 0 bases and J lost 7, with 19 bases in between. The CDR3 DNA is TGTGCCAGCAGCGTAGGCCCGGGAGCAAAGTTAGGCGGGGAGCTGTTTTTT. Translating gives CASSVGPGAKLGGELFF.

The gene calls are TRBV2 and TRBJ2-1, with D possibly matching TRBD1 (6 bases). CDR3 length: 10 amino acids. V dropped 4 bases and J dropped 12 bases, with 7 bases sitting between them. The germline V gene has CDR1 SNHLY and CDR2 FYNNEI. The CDR3 sequence is CASSVGAQFF. The CDR3 region has the DNA TGTGCCAGCAGTGTGGGGGCGCAGTTCTTC.

J is TRBJ1-3 and V is TRBV9, with no clear D. Per the germline V gene, CDR1 is SGDLS and CDR2 is YYNGEE. V lost 0 bases, J lost 0 bases, and 10 bases lay in between. The CDR3 totals 16 residues. The CDR3 DNA is TGTGCCAGCAGCGTAGCTGAGGAAAGCTCTGGAAACACCATATATTTT. The encoded protein is CASSVAEESSGNTIYF.

The CDR3 loop reads CASSKPGTGRQETQYF. The CDR3 DNA sequence: TGTGCCAGCAGCAAACCCGGGACAGGGCGGCAAGAGACCCAGTACTTC. The gene calls are TRBV5-4 and TRBJ2-5, with 9 nucleotides matching TRBD1. CDR1 is SGHNT, CDR2 YYREEE, per germline (reference sequence). The CDR3 is 16 residues long. The trim removed 4 bases at V and 2 bases at J, leaving 9 bases unmatched.

The gene calls are TRBV5-1 and TRBJ1-1; 7 nucleotides align to TRBD1. Germline V gene data show CDR1 as SGHRS and CDR2 as YFSETQ. The CDR3 length is 14 residues. The V and J ends lost 4 bases and 8 bases, in that order; junction bases with no gene match: 11. Here the CDR3 reads CASSPDRVRSEAFF. The CDR3 DNA follows: TGCGCCAGCAGCCCCGACAGGGTGAGGTCGGAAGCTTTCTTT. Based on the CDR3 plus reference TRBV5-1 and TRBJ1-1, the full variable domain is KAGVTQTPRYLIKTRGQQVTLSCSPISGHRSVSWYQQTPGQGLQFLFEYFSETQRNKGNFPGRFSGRQFSNSRSEMNVSTLELGDSALYLCASSPDRVRSEAFFGQGTRLTVV.

This clone was observed a handful of times. V gene TRBV7-6 combines with J gene TRBJ2-3; the D gene is possibly TRBD2 (7 bases). The CDR3 runs 16 residues. The germline V and J ends were trimmed by 11 bases and 2 bases, with 23 bases remaining between them. The germline V gene encodes CDR1 SGHVS and CDR2 FNYEAQ. The CDR3, as DNA: TGTGCCTCACAAGGAGGGGGGGGGCTTATCACAGATACGCAGTATTTT. Its translation: CASQGGGGLITDTQYF.

This chain joins TRBV28 and TRBJ2-5; possible D gene TRBD1, 6 bases. The CDR3 has 12 residues. The V gene's germline CDR1 is MDHEN and CDR2 SYDVKM. V lost 8 bases to trimming and J lost 4 bases, with 11 bases between them. CDR3 bases: TGTGCCAGCGGGGGCGCGGCAGAGACCCAGTACTTC. This sequence encodes CASGGAAETQYF.

J is TRBJ1-1 and V is TRBV5-1; D is unresolved. Trimming took off 4 bases at V and 2 bases at J, with 9 bases between the two ends. Looked up from germline, CDR1 is SGHRS and CDR2 is YFSETQ. There are 13 residues in the CDR3. The CDR3 is CASSTGGNTEAFF. CDR3 in DNA: TGCGCCAGCAGCACGGGAGGAAACACTGAAGCTTTCTTT.

The chain employs TRBV4-3 and TRBJ1-6; D is ambiguous. Germline V gene sequence: CDR1 LGHNA, CDR2 YSLEER. The CDR3 has 15 amino acids. Trimming took 11 bases from V and 0 from J, leaving 14 bases between them. The CDR3: CAFIDLSSYNSPLHF. The DNA of the CDR3 is TGCGCCTTCATAGATTTGAGCTCCTATAATTCACCCCTCCACTTT.

The genes are TRBV16 and TRBJ2-6; D is possibly TRBD1 (5 bases). Deletions cut 7 bases from V and 2 bases from J, with 6 bases between. The CDR3 consists of 13 residues. The V gene's germline CDR1 is KGHSY and CDR2 FQNENV. CDR3 in amino acids: CASTTAGANVLTF. In nucleotides, the CDR3 is TGTGCCAGCACGACAGCTGGGGCCAACGTCCTGACTTTC.